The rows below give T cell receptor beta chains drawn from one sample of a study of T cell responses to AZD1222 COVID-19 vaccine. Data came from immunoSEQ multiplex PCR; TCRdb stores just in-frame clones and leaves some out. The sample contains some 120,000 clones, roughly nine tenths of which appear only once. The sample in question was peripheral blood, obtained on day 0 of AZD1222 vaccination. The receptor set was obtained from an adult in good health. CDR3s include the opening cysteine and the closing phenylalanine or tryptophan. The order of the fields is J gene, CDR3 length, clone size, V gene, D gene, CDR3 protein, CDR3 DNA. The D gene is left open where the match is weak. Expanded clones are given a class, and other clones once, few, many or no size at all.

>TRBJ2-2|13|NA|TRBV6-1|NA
CASSERVTGELFF
TGTGCCAGCAGTGAAAGGGTTACCGGGGAGCTGTTTTTT
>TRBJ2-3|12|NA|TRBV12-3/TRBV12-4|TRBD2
CASSRTSGGFHF
TGTGCCAGCAGCCGTACTAGCGGGGGATTTCATTTT
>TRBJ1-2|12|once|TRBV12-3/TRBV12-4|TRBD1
CASTQGGGGYTF
TGTGCCAGCACCCAGGGGGGTGGAGGCTACACCTTC
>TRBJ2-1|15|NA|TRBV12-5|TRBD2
CASSLLAGGYNEQFF
TGTGCTAGTTCCCTCCTAGCGGGAGGGTACAATGAGCAGTTCTTC
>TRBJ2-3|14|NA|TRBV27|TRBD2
CASWTSGGTDTQYF
TGTGCCAGCTGGACTAGCGGGGGCACAGATACGCAGTATTTT
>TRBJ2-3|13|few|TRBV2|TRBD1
CATGTGAADTQYF
TGTGCCACCGGGACAGGGGCTGCAGATACGCAGTATTTT
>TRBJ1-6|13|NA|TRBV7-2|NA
CASTFLGNSPLHF
TGTGCCAGCACCTTCCTCGGAAATTCACCCCTCCACTTT
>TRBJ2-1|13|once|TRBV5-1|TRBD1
CASSLGGRNEQFF
TGCGCCAGCAGCTTAGGGGGCAGGAATGAGCAGTTCTTC
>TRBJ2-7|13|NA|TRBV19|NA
CASSMQSWVEQYF
TGTGCCAGTAGTATGCAAAGCTGGGTCGAGCAGTACTTC
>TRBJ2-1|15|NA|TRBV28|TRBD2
CASSFSGGALNEQFF
TGTGCCAGCAGTTTTAGCGGGGGGGCGTTGAATGAGCAGTTCTTC
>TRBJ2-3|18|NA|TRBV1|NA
CTSSQYRQPPLSTDTQYF
TGCACCAGCAGCCAATATAGACAGCCGCCCCTCAGCACAGATACGCAGTATTTT
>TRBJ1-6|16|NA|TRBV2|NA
CASSTGWDVRNSPLHF
TGTGCCAGCAGCACCGGTTGGGACGTCAGAAATTCACCCCTCCACTTT
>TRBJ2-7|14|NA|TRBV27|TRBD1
CASSLLDRVGEQYF
TGTGCCAGCAGTTTATTGGACAGGGTGGGCGAGCAGTACTTC
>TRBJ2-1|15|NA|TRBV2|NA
CALLPGLVAGYEQFF
TGTGCCCTCCTCCCAGGACTGGTGGCTGGCTATGAGCAGTTCTTC
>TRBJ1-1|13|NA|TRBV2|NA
CASSEGVRYRAFF
TGTGCCAGCAGTGAAGGTGTAAGGTACCGAGCTTTCTTT
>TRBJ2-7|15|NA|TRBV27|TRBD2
CASSIGTSGSYEQYF
TGTGCCAGCAGTATAGGGACTAGCGGCTCCTACGAGCAGTACTTC
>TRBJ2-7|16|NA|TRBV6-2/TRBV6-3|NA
CASSRGPVFLSYEQYF
TGTGCCAGCAGCCGAGGTCCGGTCTTTTTGTCCTACGAGCAGTACTTC
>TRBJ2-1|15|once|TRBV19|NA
CASRHEGGYYNEQFF
TGTGCCAGTAGGCATGAGGGGGGCTATTACAATGAGCAGTTCTTC
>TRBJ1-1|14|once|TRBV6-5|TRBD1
CASSYTTGGTEAFF
TGTGCCAGCAGTTACACTACAGGGGGCACTGAAGCTTTCTTT
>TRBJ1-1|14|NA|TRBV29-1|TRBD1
CSVGPRGLNTEAFF
TGCAGCGTTGGTCCCAGGGGGTTGAACACTGAAGCTTTCTTT
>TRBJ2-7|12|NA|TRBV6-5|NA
CASRPLNYEQYF
TGTGCCAGCAGACCACTGAACTACGAGCAGTACTTC
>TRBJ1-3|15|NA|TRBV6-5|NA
CASSRERVSGNTIYF
TGTGCCAGCAGTAGGGAGAGAGTCTCTGGAAACACCATATATTTT
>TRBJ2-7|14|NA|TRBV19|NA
CASSIRDLSYEQYF
TGTGCCAGTAGTATTCGGGATTTGAGCTACGAGCAGTACTTC
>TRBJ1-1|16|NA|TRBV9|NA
CASSVATGKKNTEAFF
TGTGCCAGCAGCGTAGCTACAGGGAAGAAGAACACTGAAGCTTTCTTT
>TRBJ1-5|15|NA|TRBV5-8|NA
CASSFLTGNNQPQHF
TGTGCCAGCAGCTTTTTGACAGGCAACAATCAGCCCCAGCATTTT
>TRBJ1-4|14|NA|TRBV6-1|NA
CASSESGGSEKLFF
TGTGCCAGCAGTGAGTCCGGAGGGAGTGAAAAACTGTTTTTT
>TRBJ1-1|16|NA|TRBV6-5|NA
CASSYSNQGMGTEAFF
TGTGCCAGCAGTTACTCTAATCAGGGGATGGGCACTGAAGCTTTCTTT
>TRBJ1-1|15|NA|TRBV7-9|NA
CASSLGVAGNTEAFF
TGTGCCAGCAGCTTAGGGGTGGCAGGGAACACTGAAGCTTTCTTT
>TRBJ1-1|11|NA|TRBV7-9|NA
CASSLRGPAFF
TGTGCCAGCAGCTTACGTGGACCGGCTTTCTTT
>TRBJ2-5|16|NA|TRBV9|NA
CASSEGSGAVGETQYF
TGTGCCAGCAGCGAGGGTTCAGGGGCTGTGGGAGAGACCCAGTACTTC
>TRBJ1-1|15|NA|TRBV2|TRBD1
CASFRDRGAITEAFF
TGTGCCAGCTTTCGGGACAGGGGAGCGATCACTGAAGCTTTCTTT
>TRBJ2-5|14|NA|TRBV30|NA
CAWSDGTFQETQYF
TGTGCCTGGAGTGACGGGACTTTCCAAGAGACCCAGTACTTC
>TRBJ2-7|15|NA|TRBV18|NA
CASSPPGRSYYEQYF
TGTGCCAGCTCACCACCTGGACGAAGTTACTACGAGCAGTACTTC
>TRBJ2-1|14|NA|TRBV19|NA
CASSIREGHNEQFF
TGTGCCAGTAGTATTAGGGAAGGGCACAATGAGCAGTTCTTC
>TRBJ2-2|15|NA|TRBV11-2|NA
CASSLGGSNTGELFF
TGTGCCAGCAGCTTAGGGGGTTCAAACACCGGGGAGCTGTTTTTT
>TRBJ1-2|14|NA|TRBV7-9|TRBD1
CASSIRGQVYGYTF
TGTGCCAGCAGCATAAGGGGACAGGTCTACGGCTACACCTTC
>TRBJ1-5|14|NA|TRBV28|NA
CASSPYNSNQPQHF
TGTGCCAGCAGTCCTTATAATAGCAATCAGCCCCAGCATTTT
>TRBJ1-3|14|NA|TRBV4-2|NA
CASSQVKGGNTIYF
TGTGCCAGCAGCCAAGTAAAGGGGGGAAACACCATATATTTT
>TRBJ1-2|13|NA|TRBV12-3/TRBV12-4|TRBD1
CASRRDRNYGYTF
TGTGCCAGCAGAAGGGACAGAAACTATGGCTACACCTTC
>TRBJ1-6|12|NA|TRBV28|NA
CASGPYNSPLHF
TGTGCCAGCGGGCCGTATAATTCACCCCTCCACTTT
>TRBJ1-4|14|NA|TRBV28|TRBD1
CASRLQGAGEKLFF
TGTGCCAGCAGATTACAGGGGGCAGGTGAAAAACTGTTTTTT
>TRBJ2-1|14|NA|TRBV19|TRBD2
CASTPPGREGEQFF
TGTGCCAGCACCCCTCCCGGGCGGGAGGGTGAGCAGTTCTTC
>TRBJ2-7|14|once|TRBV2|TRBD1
CASTEQGSAYEQYF
TGTGCCAGCACGGAACAGGGGTCAGCCTACGAGCAGTACTTC
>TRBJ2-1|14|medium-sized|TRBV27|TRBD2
CASSLSPSGEQQFF
TGTGCCAGCAGTTTATCGCCTAGCGGGGAGCAGCAGTTCTTC
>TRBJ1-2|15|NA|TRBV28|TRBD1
CASSIPSGTGAGYTF
TGTGCCAGCAGTATCCCATCAGGAACAGGGGCTGGCTACACCTTC
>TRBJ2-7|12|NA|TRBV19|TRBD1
CATQTGSYEQYF
TGTGCCACCCAGACAGGGAGTTACGAGCAGTACTTC
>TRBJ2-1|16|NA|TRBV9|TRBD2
CASSRTSGRVGSEQFF
TGTGCCAGCAGTCGTACTAGCGGGAGGGTCGGCAGTGAGCAGTTCTTC